These T cell receptor beta chains were read from a single sample in a study of blood T cells in healthy people across ages. TCRdb re-derived calls from the 5' RACE reads in MiXCR, one entry per CDR3 protein. The sample lists 1.8 million or so distinct CDR3 sequences, around 42% occurring once. Sequenced sample: blood. The source is a human donor in good health. CDR3s include the opening cysteine and the closing phenylalanine or tryptophan. The D gene is left open where the match is weak. For some rows the clone size is stated as once, few or many, or as a class when expanded; others skip it.

J: TRBJ2-7
size: .
D: .
V: TRBV2
DNA: TGTGCCAGCAGTCGAGACGGTGGTCAGTACGAGCAGTACTTC
CDR3: CASSRDGGQYEQYF

J: TRBJ1-1
size: few
D: TRBD1
V: TRBV29-1
DNA: TGCAGCGTAGCAGGGGGCAGGGGCACTGAAGCTTTCTTT
CDR3: CSVAGGRGTEAFF

J: TRBJ1-4
size: .
D: .
V: TRBV9
DNA: TGTGCCAGCAGCCGAGGGGCGCCAGCTAATGAAAAACTGTTTTTT
CDR3: CASSRGAPANEKLFF

J: TRBJ2-3
size: .
D: TRBD2
V: TRBV25-1
DNA: TGTGCCAGCAGTGATGCGGGGGATACCAGTTGGTATTTT
CDR3: CASSDAGDTSWYF

J: TRBJ1-5
size: .
D: .
V: TRBV11-2
DNA: TGTGCCAGCAACCCCGTCAAACAGGCCAGCAATCAGCCCCAGCATTTT
CDR3: CASNPVKQASNQPQHF

J: TRBJ2-7
size: few
D: .
V: TRBV9
DNA: TGTGCCAGCAGCGACTTCGACCCACCCTACGAGCAGTACTTC
CDR3: CASSDFDPPYEQYF

J: TRBJ2-7
size: .
D: .
V: TRBV9
DNA: TGTGCCAGCAGCGTAGCCCAGTTATCCTACGAGCAGTACTTC
CDR3: CASSVAQLSYEQYF

J: TRBJ2-1
size: .
D: .
V: TRBV7-2
DNA: TGTGCCAGCAGCTTAGCGCTGCTGAGCTCCTACAATGGGCAGTTCTTC
CDR3: CASSLALLSSYNGQFF

J: TRBJ1-6
size: .
D: .
V: TRBV18
DNA: TGTGCCAGCTCACATATATGGAGATCACCCCTCCACTTT
CDR3: CASSHIWRSPLHF

J: TRBJ2-7
size: .
D: .
V: TRBV15
DNA: TGTGCCGCCAGCGTCAATACTAGGGGGTACTACGAGCAGTACTTC
CDR3: CAASVNTRGYYEQYF

J: TRBJ2-5
size: few
D: .
V: TRBV11-2
DNA: TGTGCCAGCAGCTTAATACGGGGTATCGGGGAGACCCAGTACTTC
CDR3: CASSLIRGIGETQYF

J: TRBJ2-4
size: few
D: .
V: TRBV20-1
DNA: TGCAGTGCTAGCCCCTCCAGAACGATCTTAGCCAAAAACATTCAGTACTTC
CDR3: CSASPSRTILAKNIQYF

J: TRBJ2-6
size: .
D: .
V: TRBV5-1
DNA: TGCGCCAGCAGCTTGATCGGACCCTCCTCTGGGGCCAACGTCCTGACTTTC
CDR3: CASSLIGPSSGANVLTF

J: TRBJ2-1
size: few
D: TRBD2
V: TRBV10-3
DNA: TGTGCCATCGTCGTTGGAAGGACTAGCGTCGACAATGAGCAGTTCTTC
CDR3: CAIVVGRTSVDNEQFF

J: TRBJ1-5
size: few
D: .
V: TRBV7-9
DNA: TGTGCCAGCAGCTTATTGGATGGTCAGCCCCAGCATTTT
CDR3: CASSLLDGQPQHF

J: TRBJ2-1
size: few
D: .
V: TRBV6-2/TRBV6-3
DNA: TGTGCCAGCAGTCGGACAGAGCATTACAATGAGCAGTTCTTC
CDR3: CASSRTEHYNEQFF

J: TRBJ2-6
size: few
D: .
V: TRBV11-2
DNA: TGTGCCAGCAGCTTAGAAAGCGACATATATTCTGGGGCCAACGTCCTGACTTTC
CDR3: CASSLESDIYSGANVLTF

J: TRBJ2-5
size: few
D: TRBD2
V: TRBV2
DNA: TGTGCCAGCACCGAGTCGCTAGCGGGGGCGAACCAAGAGACCCAGTACTTC
CDR3: CASTESLAGANQETQYF

J: TRBJ2-7
size: few
D: .
V: TRBV7-9
DNA: TGTGCCAGCAGCCGACCAAAATTTCAGACAAACGAGCAGTACTTC
CDR3: CASSRPKFQTNEQYF

J: TRBJ2-5
size: .
D: .
V: TRBV7-2
DNA: TGTGCCAGCAGCTTAGCGAAGGGGCCAGGCGAGACCCAGTACTTC
CDR3: CASSLAKGPGETQYF

J: TRBJ2-6
size: many
D: .
V: TRBV7-8
DNA: TGTGCCAGCAGCGAGAGCTCTGGGGCCAACGTCCTGACTTTC
CDR3: CASSESSGANVLTF

J: TRBJ1-1
size: .
D: .
V: TRBV6-1
DNA: TGTGCCAGCATTTGGTCAGTCCTTAGTGAGGAAGCTTTCTTT
CDR3: CASIWSVLSEEAFF

J: TRBJ2-4
size: .
D: .
V: TRBV7-2
DNA: TGTGCCAGCAGCTTAGGTTCCCAGGGAGGATGGGACATTCAGTACTTC
CDR3: CASSLGSQGGWDIQYF

J: TRBJ2-1
size: .
D: TRBD2
V: TRBV15
DNA: TGTGCCACCAGCAGAGACAGGCGGGGGTTCTACAATGAGCAGTTCTTC
CDR3: CATSRDRRGFYNEQFF

J: TRBJ2-1
size: few
D: .
V: TRBV15
DNA: TGTGCCACCGAAACCGGGACAATCAATGAGCAGTTCTTC
CDR3: CATETGTINEQFF

J: TRBJ2-7
size: few
D: .
V: TRBV15
DNA: TGTGCCACCAGCAGAGATCCCATGTTCTCCTACGAGCAGTACTTC
CDR3: CATSRDPMFSYEQYF

J: TRBJ2-3
size: .
D: TRBD2
V: TRBV5-1
DNA: TGCGCCAGCAGCCTACAGGCTACCACGGGGGGGTTCACAGATACGCAGTATTTT
CDR3: CASSLQATTGGFTDTQYF

J: TRBJ2-2
size: few
D: TRBD1
V: TRBV7-3
DNA: TGTGCCAGCAGCTTTTTGCCCGGGACAGGAAGCACCGGGGAGCTGTTTTTT
CDR3: CASSFLPGTGSTGELFF

J: TRBJ2-4
size: .
D: TRBD2
V: TRBV4-1
DNA: TGCGCCAGCAGCCAGGGGACTAGCTCAAACATTCAGTACTTC
CDR3: CASSQGTSSNIQYF

J: TRBJ2-7
size: few
D: TRBD2
V: TRBV4-2
DNA: TGTGCCAGCAGCCAAGGGACTAGCGGGGGGATCGAGCAGTACTTC
CDR3: CASSQGTSGGIEQYF

J: TRBJ1-2
size: many
D: TRBD1
V: TRBV29-1
DNA: TGCAGCGGGGACAGCAACTATGGCTACACCTTC
CDR3: CSGDSNYGYTF

J: TRBJ2-5
size: .
D: TRBD2
V: TRBV20-1
DNA: TGCAGTGCTGGGAGCGGTAGGACTAGAAGTTGGGAGACCCAGTACTTC
CDR3: CSAGSGRTRSWETQYF

J: TRBJ2-1
size: .
D: .
V: TRBV6-2/TRBV6-3
DNA: TGTGCCAGCCGTCAGGGACATGAGCAGTTCTTC
CDR3: CASRQGHEQFF

J: TRBJ1-4
size: .
D: .
V: TRBV7-9
DNA: TGCGCCAGCAGCCAAGTCGTAAAAGAAAAACTGTTTTTT
CDR3: CASSQVVKEKLFF

J: TRBJ2-5
size: .
D: TRBD2
V: TRBV7-2
DNA: TGTGCCAGCAGCTTTAACCCCGGGACTAGGAGAGAGCAGTACTTC
CDR3: CASSFNPGTRREQYF

J: TRBJ2-2
size: .
D: TRBD2
V: TRBV29-1
DNA: TGCAGCGTGTCCTCGACATGGAGTAGCGGGGGTAACACCGGGGAGCTGTTTTTT
CDR3: CSVSSTWSSGGNTGELFF

J: TRBJ1-4
size: .
D: TRBD1
V: TRBV7-9
DNA: TGTGCCACGGGACAGGCTAACAAAAAACTGTTTTTT
CDR3: CATGQANKKLFF

J: TRBJ2-1
size: .
D: .
V: TRBV12-3/TRBV12-4
DNA: TGTGCCAGCAGTTTAACGGAGGATGAGCAGTTCTTC
CDR3: CASSLTEDEQFF

J: TRBJ1-4
size: .
D: .
V: TRBV20-1
DNA: TGCAGTGGCAGGGGACCCTCTGAAAAACTGTTTTTT
CDR3: CSGRGPSEKLFF

J: TRBJ1-5
size: few
D: .
V: TRBV7-2
DNA: TGTGCCAGCAGCCCTTCAGGTGAGGATCAGCCCCAGCATTTT
CDR3: CASSPSGEDQPQHF

J: TRBJ2-7
size: .
D: .
V: TRBV5-1
DNA: TGCGCCAGCAGCTTGACTCACAACGAGCAGTACTTC
CDR3: CASSLTHNEQYF

J: TRBJ1-2
size: few
D: TRBD1
V: TRBV20-1
DNA: TGCAGTGTTGTTCCCACAGGGGACTATGGCTACACCTTC
CDR3: CSVVPTGDYGYTF

J: TRBJ1-1
size: .
D: .
V: TRBV3-1
DNA: TGTGCCAGCAGCCCAGGGGCTAGTAGGAACACTGAAGCTTTCTTT
CDR3: CASSPGASRNTEAFF

J: TRBJ2-7
size: few
D: .
V: TRBV28
DNA: TGTGCCAGCAGGGCTCCCCTGTACGAGCAGTACTTC
CDR3: CASRAPLYEQYF

J: TRBJ2-1
size: once
D: .
V: TRBV25-1
DNA: TGTGCCAGCAGTGAATTCGGTAGCGAGGGGTACAATGAGCAGTTCTTC
CDR3: CASSEFGSEGYNEQFF

J: TRBJ2-4
size: few
D: .
V: TRBV6-2/TRBV6-3
DNA: TGTGCCAGCTCCATTGGGCACATTCAGTACTTC
CDR3: CASSIGHIQYF